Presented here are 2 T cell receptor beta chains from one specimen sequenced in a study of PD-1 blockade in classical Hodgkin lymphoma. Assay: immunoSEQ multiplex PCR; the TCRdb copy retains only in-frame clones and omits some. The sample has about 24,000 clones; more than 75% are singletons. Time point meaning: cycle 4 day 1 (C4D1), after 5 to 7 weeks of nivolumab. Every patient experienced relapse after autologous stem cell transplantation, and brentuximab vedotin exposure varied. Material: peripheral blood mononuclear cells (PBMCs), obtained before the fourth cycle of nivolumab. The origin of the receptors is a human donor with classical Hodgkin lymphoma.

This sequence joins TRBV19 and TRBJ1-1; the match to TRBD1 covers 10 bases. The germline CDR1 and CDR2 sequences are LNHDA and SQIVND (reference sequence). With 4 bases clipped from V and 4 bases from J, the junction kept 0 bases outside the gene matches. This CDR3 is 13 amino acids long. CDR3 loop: CASSRDRGTEAFF. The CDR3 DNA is TGTGCCAGTAGTAGGGACAGGGGCACTGAAGCTTTCTTT.

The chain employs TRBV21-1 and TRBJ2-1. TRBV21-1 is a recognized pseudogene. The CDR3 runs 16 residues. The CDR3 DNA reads TGTGCCAGCAGTCTGGGTTTACACCATTCCGACAATGAGCAGTTCTTC. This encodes CASSLGLHHSDNEQFF.